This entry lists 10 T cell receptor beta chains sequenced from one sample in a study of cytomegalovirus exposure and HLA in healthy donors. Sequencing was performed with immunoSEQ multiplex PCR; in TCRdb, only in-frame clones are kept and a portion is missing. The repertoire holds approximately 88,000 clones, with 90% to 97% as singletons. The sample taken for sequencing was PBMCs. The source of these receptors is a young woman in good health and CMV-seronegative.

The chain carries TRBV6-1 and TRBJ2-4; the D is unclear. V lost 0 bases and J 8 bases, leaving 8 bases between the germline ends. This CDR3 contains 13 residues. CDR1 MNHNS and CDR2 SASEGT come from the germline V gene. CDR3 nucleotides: TGTGCCAGCAGTGAAGCGCTTCGGGACATTCAGTACTTC. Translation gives CASSEALRDIQYF.

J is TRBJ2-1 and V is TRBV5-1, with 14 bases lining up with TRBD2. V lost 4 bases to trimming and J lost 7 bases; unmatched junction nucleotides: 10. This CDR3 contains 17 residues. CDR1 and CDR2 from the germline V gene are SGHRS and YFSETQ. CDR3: CASSPSRLAGGPNEQFF. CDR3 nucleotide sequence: TGCGCCAGCAGCCCAAGCCGACTAGCGGGAGGGCCGAATGAGCAGTTCTTC.

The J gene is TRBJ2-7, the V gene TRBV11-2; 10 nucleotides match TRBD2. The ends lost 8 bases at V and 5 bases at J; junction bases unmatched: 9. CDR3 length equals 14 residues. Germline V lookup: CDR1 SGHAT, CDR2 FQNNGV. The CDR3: CASGKREGTHEQYF. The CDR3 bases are TGTGCCAGCGGTAAGCGGGAGGGCACCCACGAGCAGTACTTC. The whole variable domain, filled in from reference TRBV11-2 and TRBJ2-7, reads EAGVAQSPRYKIIEKRQSVAFWCNPISGHATLYWYQQILGQGPKLLIQFQNNGVVDDSQLPKDRFSAERLKGVDSTLKIQPAKLEDSAVYLCASGKREGTHEQYFGPGTRLTVT.

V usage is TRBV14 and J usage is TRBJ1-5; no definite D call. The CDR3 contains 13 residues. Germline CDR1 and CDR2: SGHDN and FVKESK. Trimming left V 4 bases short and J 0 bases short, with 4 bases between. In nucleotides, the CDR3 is TGTGCCAGCAGCCCCCATAGCAATCAGCCCCAGCATTTT. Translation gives CASSPHSNQPQHF.

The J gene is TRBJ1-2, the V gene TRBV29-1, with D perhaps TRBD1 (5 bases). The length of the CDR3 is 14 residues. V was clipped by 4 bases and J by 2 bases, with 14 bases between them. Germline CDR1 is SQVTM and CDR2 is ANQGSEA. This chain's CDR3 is CSVAPGGNNYGYTF. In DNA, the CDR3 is TGCAGCGTTGCCCCGGGGGGGAACAACTATGGCTACACCTTC.

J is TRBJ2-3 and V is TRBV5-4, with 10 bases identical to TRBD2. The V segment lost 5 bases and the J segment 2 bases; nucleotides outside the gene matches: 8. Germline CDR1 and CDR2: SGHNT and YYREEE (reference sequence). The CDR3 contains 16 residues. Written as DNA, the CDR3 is TGTGCCAGCAGGGCCGGGACTAGCGCCAACACAGATACGCAGTATTTT. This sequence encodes CASRAGTSANTDTQYF.

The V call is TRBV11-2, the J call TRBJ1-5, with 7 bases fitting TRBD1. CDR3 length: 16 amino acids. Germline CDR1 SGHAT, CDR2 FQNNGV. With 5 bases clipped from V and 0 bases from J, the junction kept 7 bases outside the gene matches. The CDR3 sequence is CASSPGTVYSNQPQHF. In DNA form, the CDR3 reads TGTGCCAGCAGCCCCGGGACAGTTTATAGCAATCAGCCCCAGCATTTT.

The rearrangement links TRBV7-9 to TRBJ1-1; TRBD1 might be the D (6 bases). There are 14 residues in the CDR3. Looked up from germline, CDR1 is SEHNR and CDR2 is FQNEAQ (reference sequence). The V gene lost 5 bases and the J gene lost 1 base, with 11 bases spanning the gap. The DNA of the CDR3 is TGTGCCAGCAGCCCGTGGACAGAGAACACTGAAGCTTTCTTT. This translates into CASSPWTENTEAFF.

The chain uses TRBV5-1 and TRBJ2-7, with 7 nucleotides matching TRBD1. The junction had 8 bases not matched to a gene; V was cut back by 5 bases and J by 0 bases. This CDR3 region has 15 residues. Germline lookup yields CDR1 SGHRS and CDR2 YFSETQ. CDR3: CASRVAGGPSYEQYF. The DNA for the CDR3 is TGCGCCAGCAGGGTGGCAGGGGGTCCCTCCTACGAGCAGTACTTC.

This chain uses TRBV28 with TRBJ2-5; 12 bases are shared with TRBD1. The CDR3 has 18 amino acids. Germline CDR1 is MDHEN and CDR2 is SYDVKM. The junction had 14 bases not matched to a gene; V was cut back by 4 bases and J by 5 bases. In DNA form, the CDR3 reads TGTGCCAGCAGTTCCATCCGGGACAGGGGGCGTTTAGAGGAGACCCAGTACTTC. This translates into CASSSIRDRGRLEETQYF.